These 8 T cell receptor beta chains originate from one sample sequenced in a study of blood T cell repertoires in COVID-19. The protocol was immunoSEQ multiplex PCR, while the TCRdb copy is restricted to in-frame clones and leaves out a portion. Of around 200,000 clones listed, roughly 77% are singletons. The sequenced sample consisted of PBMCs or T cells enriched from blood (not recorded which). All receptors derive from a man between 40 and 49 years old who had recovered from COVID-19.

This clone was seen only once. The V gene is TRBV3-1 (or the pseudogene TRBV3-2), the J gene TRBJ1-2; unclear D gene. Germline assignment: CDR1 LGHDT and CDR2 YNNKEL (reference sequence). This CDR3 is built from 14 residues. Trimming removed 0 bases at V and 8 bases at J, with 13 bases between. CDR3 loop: CASSQEGRVGGYTF. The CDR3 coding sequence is TGTGCCAGCAGCCAAGAGGGGAGGGTAGGAGGCTACACCTTC.

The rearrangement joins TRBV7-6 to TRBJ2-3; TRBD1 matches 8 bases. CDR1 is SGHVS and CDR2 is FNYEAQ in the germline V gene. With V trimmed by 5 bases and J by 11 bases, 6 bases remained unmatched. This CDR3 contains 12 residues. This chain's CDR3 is CASSADRGRQYF. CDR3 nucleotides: TGTGCCAGCAGCGCAGACAGGGGAAGGCAGTATTTT.

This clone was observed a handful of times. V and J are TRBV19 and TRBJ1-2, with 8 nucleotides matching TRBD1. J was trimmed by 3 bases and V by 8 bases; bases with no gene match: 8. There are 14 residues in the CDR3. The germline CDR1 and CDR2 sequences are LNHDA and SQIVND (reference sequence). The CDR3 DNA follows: TGTGCCAGTTCCGGACAGGGAAGTTACTATGGCTACACCTTC. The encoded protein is CASSGQGSYYGYTF.

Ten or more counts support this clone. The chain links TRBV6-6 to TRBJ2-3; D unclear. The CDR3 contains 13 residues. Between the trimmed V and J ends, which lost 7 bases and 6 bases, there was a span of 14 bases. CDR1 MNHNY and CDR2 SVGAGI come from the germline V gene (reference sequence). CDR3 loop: CASNIDTVDTQYF. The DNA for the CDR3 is TGTGCCAGCAATATTGACACGGTGGATACGCAGTATTTT.

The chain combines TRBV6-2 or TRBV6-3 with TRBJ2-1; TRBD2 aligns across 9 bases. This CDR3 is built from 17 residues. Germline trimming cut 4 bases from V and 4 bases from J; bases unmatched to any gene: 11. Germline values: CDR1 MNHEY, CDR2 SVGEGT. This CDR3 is CASSFLPSGILYNEQFF. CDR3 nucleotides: TGTGCCAGCAGTTTTTTACCTAGCGGGATTCTTTACAATGAGCAGTTCTTC.

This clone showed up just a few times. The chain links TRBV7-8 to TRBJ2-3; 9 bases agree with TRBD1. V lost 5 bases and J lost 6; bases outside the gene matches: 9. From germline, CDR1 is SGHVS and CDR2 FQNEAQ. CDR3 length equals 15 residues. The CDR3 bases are TGTGCCAGCAGCCAATCCGGGACAGGGCAGGATACGCAGTATTTT. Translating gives CASSQSGTGQDTQYF. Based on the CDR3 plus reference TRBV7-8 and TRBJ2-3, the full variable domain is GAGVSQSPRYKVAKRGQDVALRCDPISGHVSLFWYQQALGQGPEFLTYFQNEAQLDKSGLPSDRFFAERPEGSVSTLKIQRTQQEDSAVYLCASSQSGTGQDTQYFGPGTRLTVL.

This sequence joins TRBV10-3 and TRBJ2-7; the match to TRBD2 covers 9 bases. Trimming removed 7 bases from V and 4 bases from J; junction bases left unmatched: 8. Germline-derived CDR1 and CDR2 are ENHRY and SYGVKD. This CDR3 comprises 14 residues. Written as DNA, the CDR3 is TGTGCCATCACCAATAGCGGGAGTTCTTACGAGCAGTACTTC. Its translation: CAITNSGSSYEQYF.

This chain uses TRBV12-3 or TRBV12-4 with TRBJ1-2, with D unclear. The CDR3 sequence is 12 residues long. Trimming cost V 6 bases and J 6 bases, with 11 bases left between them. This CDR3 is CASRQRLNGYTF. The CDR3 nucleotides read TGTGCCAGCAGGCAGCGGCTTAATGGCTACACCTTC.